This TCR beta chain was identified in a study of blood T cell repertoires in COVID-19 (dated by TCRdb to the early 2020s). For the wider study: Samples covering the acute and convalescent phases of COVID-19 were provided by collaborators in the United States, Italy and Spain. Subjects who had been exposed to COVID-19, were actively infected with it, or had recovered from it provided the deeply sampled blood TCRbeta repertoires that made up the dataset. The sample metadata nearly always contained a de-identified subject ID, COVID-19 status, age in years and sex. The samples were drawn from the first 160 participants of the ongoing ImmuneRACE study and from 1,200 or so subjects provided by 6 global collaborators. HLA class I and class II types, where available, came from metadata supplied by the sample provider rather than from assay-based typing. The prospective study material was composed of cDNA or gDNA derived from T cells, B-cell-depleted T cells, or PBMCs. The repertoires were released in a freely available public database meant as a resource for research on the immune response to SARS-CoV-2. Points the paper makes about the study in general: Clinical and demographic metadata were provided uncurated, with the amount varying by source and participant.

This clone was seen only a few times. What this receptor recognizes is not known. No much larger clonotype is one base removed from it; base qualities were not supplied. Trimming takes 1 base from V and 3 bases from J, and the germline ends sit 12 bases apart. The CDR3 measures 15 amino acids from cysteine to phenylalanine. The kept DNA is CDR3 alone, 45 bases in frame from the first base. For CDR1 and CDR2, the germline V gene (reference sequence) lists LGHDT and YNNKEL. TCRbeta CDR3 regions were amplified from genomic DNA by means of the immunoSEQ Assay, a bias-controlled multiplex PCR. The original pipeline was this. The number of nucleated cells in each sample was estimated by amplification of reference gene primers within the assay. To quantify the absolute abundance of each unique TCRbeta CDR3 rearrangement, sequence reads were collapsed and filtered. For each sample, productive Simpson clonality was calculated as the square root of Simpson's diversity index over productive rearrangements. TCRdb carries this immuneACCESS record with in-frame sequences only. Its versions omit some clonotypes, under half of them owing to an unresolved V gene in the studies checked, with the rest unexplained. The V and J calls and the clone size are those of that table, but D and trimming were determined from the DNA. This sample is represented by about 130,000 clones; approximately 85% of them were singletons. Of the sample, less than 8.5% falls within the top ten clones.

The collaborating institutions used their own protocols to collect whole blood in K2EDTA tubes. For TCRbeta analysis, collaborators shipped samples in one of three forms: frozen whole blood, isolated PBMCs, or DNA extracted from either of those sample types. This clonotype originated in a man older than 75 with active or convalescent COVID-19. The sequenced material came from peripheral blood. The rearrangement combines TRBV3-1 (or the pseudogene TRBV3-2) with TRBJ1-1, with the D gene too uncertain to name. The bases are TGTGCCAGCAGCCAAGGAGTCGGCAGCGACACTGAAGCTTTCTTT. Protein translation: CASSQGVGSDTEAFF.